A selection of T cell receptor beta chains follows, all from one sample in a study of blood T cell repertoires in COVID-19. Here immunoSEQ multiplex PCR was the method, and the copy in TCRdb shows in-frame clones only, minus some. This sample has roughly 140,000 clones, with approximately 80% found just once. Source material: peripheral blood. These TCRs come from a man aged 60-69 years with acute or convalescent COVID-19. The CDR3 runs from the conserved cysteine through the conserved F or W. The D gene is left open where the match is weak. Clone size appears in some rows only: once, few, many, or a class for an expanded clone.

abundance	v_gene	d_gene	j_gene	CDR3aa	CDR3nt
NA	TRBV19	NA	TRBJ2-1	CASREGAMSGGQFF	TGTGCCAGTAGAGAGGGAGCAATGAGTGGTGGGCAGTTCTTC
NA	TRBV3-1/TRBV3-2	NA	TRBJ2-6	CASSQGRRVFNVLTF	TGTGCCAGCAGCCAAGGGCGCAGGGTTTTCAACGTCCTGACTTTC
once	TRBV6-2/TRBV6-3	TRBD2	TRBJ2-5	CASSSGGGGQETQYF	TGTGCCAGCAGTTCTGGCGGGGGGGGACAAGAGACCCAGTACTTC
once	TRBV11-3	TRBD2	TRBJ2-7	CASSSSSGTYEQYF	TGTGCCAGCAGCTCCTCTAGCGGCACCTACGAGCAGTACTTC
NA	TRBV18	TRBD1	TRBJ2-7	CASSPDRDSQQYF	TGTGCCAGCTCACCGGACAGGGATTCGCAGCAGTACTTC
NA	TRBV12-3/TRBV12-4	NA	TRBJ2-7	CASSLFRSEQYF	TGTGCCAGCAGTTTGTTCCGCAGCGAGCAGTACTTC
NA	TRBV2	TRBD1	TRBJ1-5	CASKGTDLSNQPQHF	TGTGCCAGCAAAGGGACAGACCTTAGCAATCAGCCCCAGCATTTT
NA	TRBV2	TRBD1	TRBJ1-1	CASSERDRAEAFF	TGTGCCAGCAGTGAAAGGGACAGGGCTGAAGCTTTCTTT
once	TRBV7-2	NA	TRBJ1-4	CASSYFSQTTNEKLFF	TGTGCCAGCAGCTATTTTTCCCAGACTACTAATGAAAAACTGTTTTTT
NA	TRBV3-1/TRBV3-2	NA	TRBJ2-5	CASLPETQYF	TGTGCCAGCCTCCCAGAGACCCAGTACTTC
NA	TRBV7-7	TRBD1	TRBJ2-7	CASSPGTGNWDEQYF	TGTGCCAGCAGCCCTGGGACAGGGAATTGGGACGAGCAGTACTTC
once	TRBV2	NA	TRBJ2-7	CASSVLGEQYF	TGTGCCAGCAGTGTCCTAGGCGAGCAGTACTTC
NA	TRBV29-1	NA	TRBJ2-1	CSVEDYRLSYNEQFF	TGCAGCGTTGAAGATTACCGACTCTCCTACAATGAGCAGTTCTTC
NA	TRBV3-1/TRBV3-2	NA	TRBJ1-5	CASSPDRGNQPQHF	TGTGCCAGCAGCCCGGACAGAGGCAATCAGCCCCAGCATTTT
NA	TRBV5-1	TRBD1	TRBJ2-5	CASSLGLRDRGGETQYF	TGCGCCAGCAGCTTGGGGCTCCGGGACAGGGGGGGCGAGACCCAGTACTTC
NA	TRBV6-5	NA	TRBJ2-2	CASNLQGNTGELFF	TGTGCCAGCAACCTACAGGGGAACACCGGGGAGCTGTTTTTT
NA	TRBV19	TRBD1	TRBJ1-4	CASSARTGGNEKLFF	TGTGCCAGTAGCGCCAGGACAGGGGGGAATGAAAAACTGTTTTTT
once	TRBV7-3	TRBD1	TRBJ2-3	CASSLRGQSTDTQYF	TGTGCCAGCAGCTTAAGGGGACAGAGCACAGATACGCAGTATTTT
NA	TRBV27	NA	TRBJ2-1	CASSLWGDNEQFF	TGTGCCAGCAGTTTATGGGGGGACAATGAGCAGTTCTTC
NA	TRBV6-2/TRBV6-3	TRBD2	TRBJ2-1	CASSPLAGGFNEQFF	TGTGCCAGCAGCCCCCTCGCGGGGGGGTTTAATGAGCAGTTCTTC
NA	TRBV3-1/TRBV3-2	NA	TRBJ2-7	CASSPLGYEQYF	TGTGCCAGCAGCCCCCTCGGTTACGAGCAGTACTTC
NA	TRBV5-4	TRBD1	TRBJ1-2	CASRLQGGNYGYTF	TGTGCCAGCAGACTACAAGGGGGCAACTATGGCTACACCTTC
NA	TRBV4-1	NA	TRBJ1-2	CASSQERFNYGYTF	TGCGCCAGCAGCCAAGAGAGATTTAACTATGGCTACACCTTC
NA	TRBV14	TRBD2	TRBJ2-5	CASSQDWTSGGSKETQYF	TGTGCCAGCAGCCAAGATTGGACTAGCGGGGGGAGCAAAGAGACCCAGTACTTC
NA	TRBV11-3	NA	TRBJ2-1	CASSPGAVLSGKQFF	TGTGCCAGCAGCCCAGGAGCGGTCCTGTCGGGAAAGCAGTTCTTC
NA	TRBV7-2	TRBD2	TRBJ2-7	CASSIVGGDEQYF	TGTGCCAGCAGTATTGTTGGGGGGGACGAGCAGTACTTC
once	TRBV19	TRBD1	TRBJ1-1	CASSHTGTGNTEAFF	TGTGCCAGTAGTCATACCGGGACAGGGAACACTGAAGCTTTCTTT
NA	TRBV7-2	NA	TRBJ2-7	CASSFDRSPAYEQYF	TGTGCCAGCAGCTTCGACAGGTCTCCAGCCTACGAGCAGTACTTC
NA	TRBV7-9	TRBD1	TRBJ1-5	CASSLAGGQGIFDQPQHF	TGTGCCAGCAGCTTAGCCGGAGGACAGGGGATCTTCGATCAGCCCCAGCATTTT
NA	TRBV27	NA	TRBJ1-3	CASSFSGTAGNTIYF	TGTGCCAGCAGTTTCTCCGGGACTGCCGGAAACACCATATATTTT
NA	TRBV10-3	TRBD1	TRBJ1-6	CAISGSDRVDSPLHF	TGTGCCATCAGTGGATCGGACAGGGTTGATTCACCCCTCCACTTT
NA	TRBV7-8	TRBD1	TRBJ1-6	CASTQGTAVSPLHF	TGTGCCAGCACCCAAGGGACAGCGGTCTCACCCCTCCACTTT
NA	TRBV28	TRBD2	TRBJ2-5	CASSPGLAGGRETQYF	TGTGCCAGCAGCCCCGGACTAGCGGGAGGGCGAGAGACCCAGTACTTC
NA	TRBV6-5	NA	TRBJ1-3	CASSRTTGGNTIYF	TGTGCCAGCAGTCGGACGACAGGCGGAAACACCATATATTTT
NA	TRBV6-4	NA	TRBJ2-3	CASSDPLRVKHTDTQYF	TGTGCCAGCAGTGACCCCCTGAGGGTAAAACACACAGATACGCAGTATTTT
NA	TRBV7-2	NA	TRBJ2-3	CASSFGLSTDTQYF	TGTGCCAGCAGCTTCGGACTGAGCACAGATACGCAGTATTTT
NA	TRBV30	TRBD1	TRBJ1-3	CAWSPTGGGNTIYF	TGTGCCTGGAGTCCCACAGGGGGAGGAAACACCATATATTTT
few	TRBV3-1/TRBV3-2	NA	TRBJ1-2	CASSQGTLGYGYTF	TGTGCCAGCAGCCAAGGGACTCTTGGGTATGGCTACACCTTC
NA	TRBV2	NA	TRBJ1-1	CASIRGTEAFF	TGTGCCAGCATTAGAGGGACTGAAGCTTTCTTT
NA	TRBV9	TRBD1	TRBJ2-2	CASSPTGTGAGTGELFF	TGTGCCAGCAGTCCAACCGGGACAGGGGCGGGCACCGGGGAGCTGTTTTTT
NA	TRBV11-2	TRBD2	TRBJ2-4	CASSTRLAYNIQYF	TGTGCCAGCAGCACTCGACTAGCTTATAACATTCAGTACTTC
few	TRBV7-9	NA	TRBJ1-4	CASRRDGGRNNEKLFF	TGTGCCAGCAGGAGAGACGGAGGACGGAATAATGAAAAACTGTTTTTT